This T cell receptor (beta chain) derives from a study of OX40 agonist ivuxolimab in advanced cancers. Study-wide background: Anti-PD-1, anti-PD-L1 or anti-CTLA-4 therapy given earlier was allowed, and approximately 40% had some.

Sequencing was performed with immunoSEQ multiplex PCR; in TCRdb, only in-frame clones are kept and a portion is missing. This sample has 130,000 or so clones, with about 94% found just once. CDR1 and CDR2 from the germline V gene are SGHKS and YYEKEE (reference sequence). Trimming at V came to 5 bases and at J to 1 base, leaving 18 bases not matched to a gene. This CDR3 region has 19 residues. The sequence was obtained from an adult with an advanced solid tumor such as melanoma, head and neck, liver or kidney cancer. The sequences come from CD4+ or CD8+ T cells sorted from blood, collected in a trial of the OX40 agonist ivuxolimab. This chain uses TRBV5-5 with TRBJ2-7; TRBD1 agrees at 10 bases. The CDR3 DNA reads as TGTGCCAGCAGACGTATTGAGATTGGTCCGGGACAGGGGTCCTACGAGCAGTACTTC. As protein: CASRRIEIGPGQGSYEQYF.